There are many counts of the clone carrying this T cell receptor (beta chain). The target antigen is unknown. This entry comes from a study of T cells in Graves' hyperthyroidism and ophthalmopathy. Study-wide results and caveats: Blood also showed most of the thyroid clonotypes that were expanded above 0.001.

Individuals with ophthalmopathy presented a Clinical Activity Score of at least 3, a NOSPECS grade of at least 4 and a duration under 3 months. Per germline, CDR1 MNHEY and CDR2 SVGAGI. The V end lost 2 bases, the J end lost 7 bases, and 9 bases lay between the germline ends. The CDR3 runs 13 residues. RNA transcripts gave rise to amplified TCR beta CDR3 regions. In the first-round RT-PCR of the TCR CDR3, the HTBI primer set was used. TCRdb reanalysed the multiplex PCR reads using MiXCR and keeps one entry per CDR3 protein. The sample lists 350,000 or so distinct CDR3 sequences, around 18% occurring once.

This receptor was taken from a woman in her thirties or forties with Graves' ophthalmopathy. Sample: blood. This chain joins TRBV6-5 and TRBJ1-5; possible D gene TRBD1, 5 bases. In DNA form, the CDR3 reads TGTGCCAGCAGTTACGCGGGGGGGCAGCCCCAGCATTTT. As protein: CASSYAGGQPQHF.